The 14 T cell receptor beta chains reported below all come from one sample, sequenced in a study of cytomegalovirus exposure and HLA in healthy donors. PCR employed 60 Vbeta and 13 Jbeta primers. Sequenced by immunoSEQ multiplex PCR; TCRdb stores in-frame clones only, minus some. The sample contains about 140,000 clones, about 75% of which appear only once. Sequenced input: PBMCs. The receptors were gathered from a man aged 25 to 45 in good health and CMV-seronegative.

This rearrangement joins TRBV28 to TRBJ1-4; the D is unclear. The CDR3 has 15 amino acids. Trimming took 3 bases from V and 0 from J, leaving 8 bases between them. Per germline, CDR1 MDHEN and CDR2 SYDVKM. CDR3 nucleotide sequence: TGTGCCAGCAGTTTCTCCGTTGCAACTAATGAAAAACTGTTTTTT. Residues: CASSFSVATNEKLFF.

The chain couples TRBV5-1 to TRBJ2-7; maybe TRBD1 (5 bases). The germline V and J ends were trimmed by 0 bases and 8 bases, with 12 bases remaining between them. This CDR3 comprises 13 residues. Germline CDR1 is SGHRS and CDR2 is YFSETQ. The CDR3 sequence: CASSLAGQSKQYF. The CDR3 DNA sequence: TGCGCCAGCAGCTTGGCAGGGCAGAGTAAGCAGTACTTC.

This clone was recorded once. The chain combines TRBV14 with TRBJ2-5; TRBD2 might be the D (5 bases). Between the trimmed V and J ends, which lost 0 bases and 9 bases, there was a span of 11 bases. The CDR3 has 13 residues. The germline V gene has CDR1 SGHDN and CDR2 FVKESK. CDR3 sequence: CASSQDVTRAQYF. CDR3 sequence (DNA): TGTGCCAGCAGCCAAGATGTCACTAGGGCCCAGTACTTC. The full variable domain, its missing parts supplied by reference TRBV14 and TRBJ2-5, is EAGVTQFPSHSVIEKGQTVTLRCDPISGHDNLYWYRRVMGKEIKFLLHFVKESKQDESGMPNNRFLAERTGGTYSTLKVQPAELEDSGVYFCASSQDVTRAQYFGPGTRLLVL.

This chain links TRBV25-1 with TRBJ2-5; 10 bases map to TRBD2. V lost 1 base and J lost 2; bases outside the gene matches: 7. Per the germline V gene, CDR1 is MGHDK and CDR2 is SYGVNS. The CDR3 is made up of 17 amino acids. CDR3 in DNA: TGTGCCAGCAGTGAATTGTTTCCTAGCGGGAGTCAAGAGACCCAGTACTTC. This sequence encodes CASSELFPSGSQETQYF. The complete variable domain, with remaining parts taken from reference TRBV25-1 and TRBJ2-5, reads EADIYQTPRYLVIGTGKKITLECSQTMGHDKMYWYQQDPGMELHLIHYSYGVNSTEKGDLSSESTVSRIRTEHFPLTLESARPSHTSQYLCASSELFPSGSQETQYFGPGTRLLVL.

The chain uses TRBV30 and TRBJ2-1, with 10 bases lining up with TRBD1. The ends lost 5 bases at V and 2 bases at J; junction bases unmatched: 3. Per germline, CDR1 GTSNPN and CDR2 SVGIG (reference sequence). The CDR3 has 14 residues. CDR3 amino acids: CAWGDRGAYNEQFF. CDR3 DNA: TGTGCCTGGGGGGACAGGGGCGCCTACAATGAGCAGTTCTTC. The variable domain in full, with the rest retrieved from reference TRBV30 and TRBJ2-1, is SQTIHQWPATLVQPVGSPLSLECTVEGTSNPNLYWYRQAAGRGLQLLFYSVGIGQISSEVPQNLSASRPQDRQFILSSKKLLLSDSGFYLCAWGDRGAYNEQFFGPGTRLTVL.

V usage is TRBV10-2 and J usage is TRBJ2-5; 7 bases agree with TRBD1. The trim removed 6 bases at V and 4 bases at J, leaving 8 bases unmatched. Germline V gene sequence: CDR1 WSHSY, CDR2 SAAADI. This CDR3 is 14 amino acids long. The CDR3 region has the DNA TGCGCCAGCAGCCAACAAAGGGGGCGAGAGACCCAGTACTTC. Its protein product is CASSQQRGRETQYF.

The chain links TRBV28 to TRBJ2-5, with a possible D match to TRBD2 (6 bases). Judging by the DNA end, TRBJ2-7 fits better; the J call may be wrong. CDR3 length equals 15 residues. Per the germline V gene, CDR1 is MDHEN and CDR2 is SYDVKM. This CDR3 is CASSPRSGGPYEQYF. CDR3 coding DNA: TGTGCCAGCAGTCCTCGGTCCGGGGGACCCTACGAGCAGTACTTC.

The CDR3 DNA sequence: TGCGCCAGCAGCCTCGGGACTAGCGCGGAGACCCAGTACTTC. Translation: CASSLGTSAETQYF. V gene TRBV5-1 combines with J gene TRBJ2-5; 10 bases are a match to TRBD2. The CDR3 length is 14 residues. Trimming cost V 4 bases and J 5 bases; bases outside gene matches: 5. CDR1 is SGHRS, CDR2 YFSETQ, per germline. The full variable domain, in which reference TRBV5-1 and TRBJ2-5 provide the parts outside the CDR3, is KAGVTQTPRYLIKTRGQQVTLSCSPISGHRSVSWYQQTPGQGLQFLFEYFSETQRNKGNFPGRFSGRQFSNSRSEMNVSTLELGDSALYLCASSLGTSAETQYFGPGTRLLVL.

The chain has TRBV28 and TRBJ1-3; maybe TRBD1 (6 bases). The CDR3 covers 13 residues. V was clipped by 3 bases and J by 11 bases, with 14 bases between them. Germline assignment: CDR1 MDHEN and CDR2 SYDVKM. CDR3 in DNA: TGTGCCAGCAGTTTTAACAGGGCTGCTGCCATATATTTT. Encoded protein: CASSFNRAAAIYF.

This chain links TRBV29-1 with TRBJ2-1; no definite D call. The germline CDR1 and CDR2 sequences are SQVTM and ANQGSEA. The CDR3 sequence is 13 residues long. Deletions cut 7 bases from V and 3 bases from J, with 13 bases between. In DNA form, the CDR3 reads TGCAGCGCCTTCCTACTGAGCTACAATGAGCAGTTCTTC. It specifies CSAFLLSYNEQFF.

This clone has just a few counts. V usage is TRBV9 and J usage is TRBJ1-1, with D hard to call. Trimming removed 4 bases from V and 1 base from J, with 8 bases in between. This CDR3 has 13 residues. CDR1 and CDR2 from the germline V gene are SGDLS and YYNGEE. CDR3 sequence: CASSKSRNTEAFF. As DNA, the CDR3 is TGTGCCAGCAGCAAGTCGCGGAACACTGAAGCTTTCTTT.

This clone occurred a few times. This chain joins TRBV5-1 and TRBJ2-5, with 11 bases aligning to TRBD2. The J segment lost 2 bases and the V segment lost 0 bases, leaving 3 bases of the junction unmatched. The CDR3 is 16 residues long. The germline V gene has CDR1 SGHRS and CDR2 YFSETQ. The CDR3 region has the DNA TGCGCCAGCAGCTTGGCCCCTAGCGGGAGGCAAGAGACCCAGTACTTC. Its translation is CASSLAPSGRQETQYF.

The sample holds a few counts of this clone. The chain uses TRBV5-1 and TRBJ2-1, with 11 bases lining up with TRBD2. Germline loops: CDR1 SGHRS, CDR2 YFSETQ. CDR3 size: 15 residues. V lost 4 bases, J lost 7 bases, and 7 bases stayed unmatched. Written as DNA, the CDR3 is TGCGCCAGCAGCGTGGGGCCTAGCGGGGGGAATGAGCAGTTCTTC. It specifies CASSVGPSGGNEQFF. Based on the CDR3 plus reference TRBV5-1 and TRBJ2-1, the full variable domain is KAGVTQTPRYLIKTRGQQVTLSCSPISGHRSVSWYQQTPGQGLQFLFEYFSETQRNKGNFPGRFSGRQFSNSRSEMNVSTLELGDSALYLCASSVGPSGGNEQFFGPGTRLTVL.

This sequence joins TRBV9 and TRBJ2-5; D gene ambiguous. Between the trimmed V and J ends, which lost 4 bases and 1 base, there was a span of 11 bases. The CDR3 contains 14 residues. Germline V gene data show CDR1 as SGDLS and CDR2 as YYNGEE. The CDR3 DNA reads TGTGCCAGCAGCCCTCGCAGAACCCAAGAGACCCAGTACTTC. It translates to CASSPRRTQETQYF.